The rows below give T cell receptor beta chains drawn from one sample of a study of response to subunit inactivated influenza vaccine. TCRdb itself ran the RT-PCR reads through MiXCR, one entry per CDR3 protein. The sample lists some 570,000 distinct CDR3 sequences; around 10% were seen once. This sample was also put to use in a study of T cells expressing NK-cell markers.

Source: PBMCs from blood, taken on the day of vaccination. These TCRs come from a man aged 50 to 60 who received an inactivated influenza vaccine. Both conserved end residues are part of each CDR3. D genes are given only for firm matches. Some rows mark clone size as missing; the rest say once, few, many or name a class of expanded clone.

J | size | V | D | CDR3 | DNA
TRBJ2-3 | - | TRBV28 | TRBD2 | CASSLTRLASTDTQYF | TGTGCCAGCAGTTTAACCAGACTAGCGAGCACAGATACGCAGTATTTT
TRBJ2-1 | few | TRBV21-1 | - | CASSTLTSGRVPPPYNEQFF | TGTGCCAGCAGCACTCTGACTAGCGGGAGGGTCCCACCGCCCTACAATGAGCAGTTCTTC
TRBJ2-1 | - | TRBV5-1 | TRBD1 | CASSLGVGQGISYNEQFF | TGCGCCAGCAGCTTGGGAGTGGGACAGGGCATCTCCTACAATGAGCAGTTCTTC
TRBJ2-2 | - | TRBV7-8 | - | CASSRDSYTGELFF | TGTGCCAGCAGTCGTGACAGTTACACCGGGGAGCTGTTTTTT
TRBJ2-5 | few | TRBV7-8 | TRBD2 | CASSLSMLAGGEETQYF | TGTGCCAGCAGCTTATCAATGTTAGCGGGAGGGGAAGAGACCCAGTACTTC
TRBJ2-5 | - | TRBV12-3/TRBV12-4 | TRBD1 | CASSLGGGVKETQYF | TGTGCCAGCAGTTTAGGAGGGGGCGTTAAAGAGACCCAGTACTTC
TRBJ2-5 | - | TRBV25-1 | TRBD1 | CASSAKKITGVREETQYF | TGTGCCAGCAGTGCAAAGAAGATAACAGGGGTTCGTGAAGAGACCCAGTACTTC
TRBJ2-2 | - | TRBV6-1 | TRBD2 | CASSPRGGITGELFF | TGTGCCAGCAGCCCACGGGGGGGGATAACCGGGGAGCTGTTTTTT
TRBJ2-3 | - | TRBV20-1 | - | CSARGMVDTQYF | TGCAGTGCTAGAGGGATGGTAGATACGCAGTATTTT
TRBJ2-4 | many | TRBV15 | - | CATSRETGTNIQYF | TGTGCCACCAGCAGAGAGACAGGGACTAACATTCAGTACTTC
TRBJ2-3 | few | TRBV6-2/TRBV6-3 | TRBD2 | CASSYPSGGANTDTQYF | TGTGCCAGCAGTTACCCTAGCGGGGGGGCCAACACAGATACGCAGTATTTT
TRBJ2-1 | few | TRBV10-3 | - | CAISESTLTEQFF | TGTGCCATCAGTGAGTCGACACTTACTGAGCAGTTCTTC
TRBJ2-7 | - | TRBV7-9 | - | CASNPDSSNEQYF | TGTGCCAGCAACCCGGACAGTTCCAACGAGCAGTACTTC
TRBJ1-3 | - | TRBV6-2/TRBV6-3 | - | CASRGPGNTIYF | TGTGCCAGCAGAGGGCCCGGAAACACCATATATTTT
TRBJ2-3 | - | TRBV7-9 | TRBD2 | CASSFSGVSTDTQYF | TGTGCCAGCAGTTTTAGCGGGGTGAGCACAGATACGCAGTATTTT
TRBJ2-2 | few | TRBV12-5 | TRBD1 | CASGFINGVWDRRHWELFF | TGTGCTAGTGGTTTCATCAACGGAGTATGGGACAGAAGACACTGGGAGCTGTTTTTT
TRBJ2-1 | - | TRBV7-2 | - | CASSLAHSLGVEQFF | TGTGCCAGCAGCTTAGCCCACAGTCTAGGGGTTGAGCAGTTCTTC
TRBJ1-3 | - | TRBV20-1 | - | CSARGWEHENTIYF | TGCAGTGCCAGAGGTTGGGAGCACGAGAACACCATATATTTT
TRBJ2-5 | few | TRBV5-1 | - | CASSLGGPETQCF | TGCGCCAGCAGCTTGGGAGGCCCAGAGACCCAGTGCTTC
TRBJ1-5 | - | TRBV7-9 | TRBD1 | CASSSDRVPNQPQHF | TGTGCCAGCAGCTCGGACAGGGTCCCCAATCAGCCCCAGCATTTT
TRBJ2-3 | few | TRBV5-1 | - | CASSLWAASTDTQYF | TGCGCCAGCAGCTTGTGGGCGGCGAGCACAGATACGCAGTATTTT
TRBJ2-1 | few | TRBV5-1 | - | CASSLVGINEQFF | TGCGCCAGCAGCTTGGTTGGGATCAATGAGCAGTTCTTC
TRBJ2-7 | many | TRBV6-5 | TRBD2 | CASSYTSGGPPSYEQYF | TGTGCCAGCAGTTACACTAGCGGGGGGCCTCCATCCTACGAGCAGTACTTC
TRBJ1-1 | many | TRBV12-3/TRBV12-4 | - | CASSLSLNIMNTEAFF | TGTGCCAGCAGTTTATCTCTGAATATAATGAACACTGAAGCTTTCTTT
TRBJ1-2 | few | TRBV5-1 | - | CASSSQGPPMFYGYTF | TGCGCCAGCAGCTCACAGGGACCGCCGATGTTTTATGGCTACACCTTC
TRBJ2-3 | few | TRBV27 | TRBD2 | CASSPGLAGAIDTQYF | TGTGCCAGCAGTCCCGGACTAGCGGGGGCCATAGATACGCAGTATTTT
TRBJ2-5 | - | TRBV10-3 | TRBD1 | CAISEPGQGETQYF | TGTGCCATCAGTGAGCCGGGACAGGGAGAGACCCAGTACTTC
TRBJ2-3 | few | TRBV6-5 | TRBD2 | CASSYGLAGAVRDTQYF | TGTGCCAGCAGTTATGGGCTAGCGGGAGCGGTCAGGGATACGCAGTATTTT
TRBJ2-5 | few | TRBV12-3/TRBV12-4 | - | CASRPTGETQYF | TGTGCCAGCAGACCTACGGGGGAGACCCAGTACTTC